This T cell receptor (beta chain) appears in the sequencing data of a study of blood T cell repertoires in COVID-19. Across the study: Acute and convalescent COVID-19 specimens originated in the United States, Italy and Spain. Sample material is recorded as cDNA or gDNA derived from T cells, B-cell-depleted T cells, or PBMCs.

In the authors' workflow: Amplified reference gene primers provided the basis for estimating nucleated cell counts. Method: immunoSEQ multiplex PCR; TCRdb's copy keeps in-frame clones and lacks some. V and J calls and clone size come straight from that table; D and trimming were deduced from the DNA. The profile shows around 130,000 clones, about 87% of them singletons. V gave up 4 bases and J gave up 2 bases; unmatched junction bases: 7. This CDR3 has 15 residues. CDR1 is MNHEY, CDR2 SMNVEV, per germline (reference sequence). The rearrangement uses TRBV27 and TRBJ2-7; 8 bases line up with TRBD1. The sequence came from a man aged 55 to 69 with active or convalescent COVID-19. Sequencing used peripheral blood. This CDR3 reads CASSYRTGSPYEQYF. The CDR3, as DNA: TGTGCCAGCAGTTACCGGACAGGGTCCCCCTACGAGCAGTACTTC.